In this sample, the clone carrying this T cell receptor (beta chain) turned up many times. TCRdb recomputed calls from the 5' RACE reads with MiXCR, one row per CDR3 protein. The table lists approximately 140,000 distinct CDR3 sequences, 6.5% to 8.5% of them singletons. V lost 1 base to trimming and J lost 6 bases; unmatched junction nucleotides: 6. Germline values: CDR1 SGHTA, CDR2 FQGNSA. The CDR3 spans 15 residues. These data originate in a study of T cells after yellow fever vaccination. About the research overall: When fractions had low cell numbers, they were prepared with SMART-Seq v4 Ultra Low Input.

The sequencing here drew on CD4+ T cells sorted from PBMCs, taken 5 days after the yellow fever booster vaccination. The chain employs TRBV7-2 and TRBJ2-1; 7 nucleotides line up with TRBD2. The origin of this receptor is a man under 40 who received the YFV17D yellow fever vaccine. CDR3 loop: CASSLEVTSPNEQFF. The CDR3, as DNA: TGTGCCAGCAGCTTAGAGGTGACTAGCCCCAATGAGCAGTTCTTC.